This is a list of T cell receptor beta chains from one sample in a study of human T cells and chemical hapten exposure. MiXCR was run by TCRdb on the RACE reads, yielding one entry per CDR3 protein. Here the sample spans some 45,000 distinct CDR3 sequences, about 4.1% being singletons. Sequencing input: whole blood. The source of these receptors is a human donor in good health. Some clones in this sample may be carry-over from other donors' samples. Each CDR3 is given with its conserved first and last residue. A D gene is named only where the DNA matches it firmly. Size values are once, few and many counts, or a class for expanded clones, and some rows have none.

>TRBD1|TRBJ2-7|NA|TRBV7-9
TGTGCCAGCAGCTCAGCGACAGGGGACAAAAGGCAGTACTTC
CASSSATGDKRQYF
>TRBD1|TRBJ1-1|many|TRBV6-5
TGTGCCAGCAAGATACAGGGGGGGTACACTGAAGCTTTCTTT
CASKIQGGYTEAFF
>NA|TRBJ2-5|many|TRBV29-1
TGCAGCGTTGCTTCTAGCGCCGAAACTGAGTACCAAGAGACCCAGTACTTC
CSVASSAETEYQETQYF
>NA|TRBJ1-2|many|TRBV6-5
TGTGCCAGCAGCGCGGGGCCTCTCCGGTGGGGGTCTAACTATGGCTACACCTTC
CASSAGPLRWGSNYGYTF
>NA|TRBJ2-1|many|TRBV9
TGTGCCAGCAGCGAGGATCAGTGGGGGTTATACAATGAGCAGTTCTTC
CASSEDQWGLYNEQFF
>NA|TRBJ1-4|NA|TRBV11-2
TGTGCCAGCAGCTTAGATGGGCCGACGGGGCCGAATGAAAAACTGTTTTTT
CASSLDGPTGPNEKLFF
>NA|TRBJ1-6|NA|TRBV25-1
TGTGCCAGCAGTCTACAGGAGGGTTCACCCCTCTACTTT
CASSLQEGSPLYF
>NA|TRBJ2-3|many|TRBV29-1
TGCAGCGTTTATGAGGGTGCAGATACGCAGTATTTT
CSVYEGADTQYF
>NA|TRBJ2-4|many|TRBV20-1
TGCAGTGCCATGGGGGCGGGAGCGGGAAACATTCAGTACTTC
CSAMGAGAGNIQYF
>NA|TRBJ2-3|medium-sized|TRBV7-2
TGTGCCAGCAGCCCTACGACTAGCACAGATACGCAGTATTTT
CASSPTTSTDTQYF
>NA|TRBJ1-2|many|TRBV10-2
TGCGCCAGCAGTGTGGAAGCCTATGGCTACACCTTC
CASSVEAYGYTF
>NA|TRBJ1-4|many|TRBV28
TGTGCCAGCAGTTTCTCATGGATCCTCAAACGGGAAAAACTGTTTTTT
CASSFSWILKREKLFF
>TRBD1|TRBJ1-1|many|TRBV7-9
TGTGCCAGCAGCCGCCCGGACAGGGGAAGTGCGGAAGCTTTCTTT
CASSRPDRGSAEAFF
>TRBD1|TRBJ2-6|many|TRBV5-1
TGCGCCAGCAGCCTGGGTTGGGGGACAGGATTCGCTGGGGCCAACGTCCTGACTTTC
CASSLGWGTGFAGANVLTF
>NA|TRBJ2-2|NA|TRBV28
TGTGCCAGCAAAACTACGGGACGAAGGAACACCGGGGAGCTGTTTTTT
CASKTTGRRNTGELFF
>NA|TRBJ2-5|many|TRBV30
TGTGCCTGGCGGGGGCAGGGGGGGGAGACCCAGTACTTC
CAWRGQGGETQYF
>NA|TRBJ2-3|many|TRBV5-1
TGCGCCAGCAGCTTGATTCCCGCAGATACGCAGTATTTT
CASSLIPADTQYF
>NA|TRBJ1-5|many|TRBV2
TGTGCCAGCAGTGGTCAGGATCAGCCCCAGCATTTT
CASSGQDQPQHF
>TRBD1|TRBJ2-1|NA|TRBV5-5
TGTGCCAGCAGCTTGGGGGACAGGTCCTACAATGAGCAGTTCTTC
CASSLGDRSYNEQFF
>NA|TRBJ2-1|many|TRBV28
TGTGCCAGCAGTTTATCGGTTCAGGGGAGAGGCAATGAGCAGTTCTTC
CASSLSVQGRGNEQFF
>NA|TRBJ2-2|few|TRBV9
TGTGCCAGCGGACCACAGAACACCGGGGAGCTGTTTTTT
CASGPQNTGELFF